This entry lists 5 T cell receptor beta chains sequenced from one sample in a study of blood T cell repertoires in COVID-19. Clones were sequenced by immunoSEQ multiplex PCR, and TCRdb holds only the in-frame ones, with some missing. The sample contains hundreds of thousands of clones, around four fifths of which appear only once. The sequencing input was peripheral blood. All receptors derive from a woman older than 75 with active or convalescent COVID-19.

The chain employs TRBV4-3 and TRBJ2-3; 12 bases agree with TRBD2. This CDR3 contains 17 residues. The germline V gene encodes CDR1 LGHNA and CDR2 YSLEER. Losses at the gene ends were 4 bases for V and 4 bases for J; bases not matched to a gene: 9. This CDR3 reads CASSLTPTSGSADTQYF. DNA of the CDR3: TGCGCCAGCAGCCTAACTCCGACTAGCGGGAGTGCAGATACGCAGTATTTT.

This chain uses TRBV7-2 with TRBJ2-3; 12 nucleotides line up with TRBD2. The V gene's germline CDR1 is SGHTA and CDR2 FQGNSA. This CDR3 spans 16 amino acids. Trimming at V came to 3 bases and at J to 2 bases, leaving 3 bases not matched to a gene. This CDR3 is CASSFLAGGNTDTQYF. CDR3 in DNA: TGTGCCAGCAGCTTTCTAGCGGGGGGGAACACAGATACGCAGTATTTT.

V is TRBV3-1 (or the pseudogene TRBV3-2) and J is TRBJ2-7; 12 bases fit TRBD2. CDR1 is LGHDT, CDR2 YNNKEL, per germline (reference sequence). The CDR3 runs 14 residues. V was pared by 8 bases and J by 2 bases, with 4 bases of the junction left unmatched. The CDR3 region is CASGWTSGAYEQYF. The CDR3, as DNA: TGTGCCAGCGGCTGGACTAGCGGGGCCTACGAGCAGTACTTC.

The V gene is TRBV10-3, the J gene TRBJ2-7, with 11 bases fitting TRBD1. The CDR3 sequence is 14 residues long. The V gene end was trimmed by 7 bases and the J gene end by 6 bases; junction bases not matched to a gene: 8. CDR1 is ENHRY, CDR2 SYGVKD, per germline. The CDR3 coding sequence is TGTGCCATCACCCCGGGACAGGGGGATCGCGAGCAGTACTTC. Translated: CAITPGQGDREQYF.

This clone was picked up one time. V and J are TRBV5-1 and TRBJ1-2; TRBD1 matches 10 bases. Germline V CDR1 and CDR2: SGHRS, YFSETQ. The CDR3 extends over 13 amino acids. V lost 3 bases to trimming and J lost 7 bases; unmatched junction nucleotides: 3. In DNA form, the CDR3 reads TGCGCCAGCAGCTCGGGACAGGGGTTTGGCTACACCTTC. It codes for CASSSGQGFGYTF.